This is a list of T cell receptor beta chains from one sample in a study of STAT5B mutations in CD4+ large granular lymphocyte leukemia. The repertoire was sequenced with immunoSEQ multiplex PCR; TCRdb's copy has only in-frame clones and lacks some. This repertoire shows approximately 30,000 clones, more than 65% found once; its top ten account for over 6%. The specimen was CD4+ T cells from blood buffy coats. These receptors were obtained from a human donor in good health. Each CDR3 is given with its conserved first and last residue. Fields, in order: V gene, D gene, J gene, CDR3 length, clone size, CDR3 protein, CDR3 DNA. The D gene is left open where the match is weak. Where a row states a size, it is once, few, many or the class of an expanded clone; other rows omit it.

>TRBV10-1|-|TRBJ2-3|14|-
CASSESIGTDTQYF
TGCGCCAGCAGTGAGTCGATTGGCACAGATACGCAGTATTTT
>TRBV5-7|TRBD1|TRBJ2-7|14|-
CASVRGQGPYEQYF
TGTGCCAGCGTACGAGGACAGGGTCCCTACGAGCAGTACTTC
>TRBV6-6|-|TRBJ1-4|14|-
CASKEQGANEKLFF
TGTGCCAGCAAGGAACAGGGAGCTAATGAAAAACTGTTTTTT
>TRBV10-3|-|TRBJ1-5|15|-
CAISDWGLSNQPQHF
TGTGCCATCAGTGATTGGGGGCTCAGCAATCAGCCCCAGCATTTT
>TRBV2|-|TRBJ2-3|13|-
CASRGEGTDTQYF
TGTGCCAGCAGGGGCGAGGGGACAGATACGCAGTATTTT
>TRBV29-1|-|TRBJ2-1|16|-
CSVAGSGDPRYNEQFF
TGCAGCGTTGCGGGGTCAGGGGACCCTAGGTACAATGAGCAGTTCTTC
>TRBV5-1|TRBD1|TRBJ1-5|19|-
CASRSALGQGAFGNQPQHF
TGCGCCAGCAGATCCGCCCTCGGACAGGGGGCGTTTGGCAATCAGCCCCAGCATTTT
>TRBV5-1|TRBD1|TRBJ1-1|15|-
CASSAGTVTNTEAFF
TGCGCCAGCAGCGCAGGGACAGTCACGAACACTGAAGCTTTCTTT
>TRBV6-1|TRBD1|TRBJ2-4|13|few
CASLGQGGNIQYF
TGTGCCAGCTTGGGACAGGGGGGAAACATTCAGTACTTC
>TRBV5-4|TRBD1|TRBJ1-1|15|-
CASSGQQGFVSEAFF
TGTGCCAGCAGCGGCCAACAGGGGTTCGTCTCTGAAGCTTTCTTT
>TRBV19|-|TRBJ2-3|15|once
CASRISRLELYTQYF
TGTGCCAGTAGGATTAGCCGGTTGGAGTTGTATACGCAGTATTTT
>TRBV5-5|-|TRBJ1-4|19|-
CASSFRTTRGTGPVGKLFF
TGTGCCAGCAGCTTTAGGACCACTCGGGGAACAGGGCCCGTTGGAAAACTGTTTTTT
>TRBV10-2|-|TRBJ2-7|14|-
CASSVRRASYEQYF
TGCGCCAGCAGTGTTCGGCGGGCGTCCTACGAGCAGTACTTC
>TRBV7-8|-|TRBJ2-7|14|-
CASSLGGSAPGGDF
TGTGCCAGCAGCTTAGGGGGGTCCGCCCCCGGCGGGGACTTC
>TRBV6-1|-|TRBJ2-5|16|-
CASSEALGLGQETQYF
TGTGCCAGCAGTGAAGCGCTAGGGCTGGGGCAAGAGACCCAGTACTTC
>TRBV4-3|TRBD1|TRBJ1-2|14|once
CASSQTGQDHGYTF
TGCGCCAGCAGCCAAACAGGACAGGATCATGGCTACACCTTC
>TRBV9|-|TRBJ2-7|13|-
CASSVGGKYEQYF
TGTGCCAGCAGCGTAGGTGGGAAGTACGAGCAGTACTTC
>TRBV10-3|TRBD2|TRBJ2-5|16|-
CAISVGLAGGQETQYF
TGTGCCATCAGTGTGGGACTAGCGGGGGGGCAAGAGACCCAGTACTTC
>TRBV19|-|TRBJ1-2|11|-
CASSQGYGYTF
TGTGCCAGTAGCCAGGGATACGGCTACACCTTC
>TRBV2|-|TRBJ1-4|15|-
CASSESGATNEKLFF
TGTGCCAGCAGTGAATCGGGGGCAACTAATGAAAAACTGTTTTTT
>TRBV4-1|-|TRBJ1-4|14|few
CASSESPIEEKLFF
TGCGCCAGCAGCGAGAGCCCTATCGAAGAAAAACTGTTTTTT
>TRBV5-5|-|TRBJ1-2|13|-
CASKDPPNYGYTF
TGTGCCAGCAAGGACCCTCCCAACTATGGCTACACCTTC
>TRBV5-6|TRBD2|TRBJ2-2|16|-
CASSLIGGGNTGELFF
TGTGCCAGCAGCTTGATCGGGGGGGGGAACACCGGGGAGCTGTTTTTT
>TRBV9|TRBD2|TRBJ2-3|15|-
CASSVAAGDTDTQYF
TGTGCCAGCAGCGTGGCAGCGGGAGACACAGATACGCAGTATTTT
>TRBV5-6|-|TRBJ2-7|15|few
CASSLVSGGSHEQYF
TGTGCCAGCAGCTTGGTTAGTGGGGGGTCCCACGAGCAGTACTTC
>TRBV18|-|TRBJ1-1|15|-
CASSPPGERNTEAFF
TGTGCCAGCTCACCACCGGGAGAAAGGAACACTGAAGCTTTCTTT
>TRBV11-2|TRBD2|TRBJ2-1|14|-
CASSPRLADNEQFF
TGTGCCAGCAGCCCCCGACTAGCGGACAATGAGCAGTTCTTC
>TRBV27|-|TRBJ1-5|12|few
CASSQAGRPQHF
TGTGCCAGCAGTCAGGCAGGTAGGCCCCAGCATTTT
>TRBV29-1|TRBD2|TRBJ2-1|13|-
CSAKGGGVVEQFF
TGCAGCGCCAAGGGCGGGGGAGTTGTTGAGCAGTTCTTC
>TRBV5-1|-|TRBJ1-3|11|-
CASSFGNTIYF
TGCGCCAGCAGCTTCGGAAACACCATATATTTT
>TRBV7-2|TRBD1|TRBJ1-2|11|-
CASSYRGGYTF
TGTGCCAGCAGCTACAGGGGGGGCTACACCTTC
>TRBV15|-|TRBJ2-7|11|-
CATSGYYEQYF
TGTGCCACCAGCGGCTACTACGAGCAGTACTTC
>TRBV5-1|TRBD1|TRBJ2-7|16|once
CASSRVTGTLSYEQYF
TGCGCCAGCAGCCGGGTGACAGGGACGCTTTCCTACGAGCAGTACTTC
>TRBV2|TRBD1|TRBJ2-1|12|-
CASNRGYNEQFF
TGTGCCAGCAACAGGGGCTACAATGAGCAGTTCTTC
>TRBV2|TRBD1|TRBJ1-2|16|few
CASRVGLTGGVGGYTF
TGTGCCAGCAGAGTAGGATTGACAGGGGGTGTTGGAGGCTACACCTTC
>TRBV7-2|-|TRBJ2-5|11|-
CASSLWETQYF
TGTGCCAGCAGCTTATGGGAGACCCAGTACTTC
>TRBV7-9|TRBD1|TRBJ1-1|13|-
CASSFSGTGLAFF
TGTGCCAGCAGCTTTTCCGGGACAGGGCTGGCTTTCTTT
>TRBV9|TRBD1|TRBJ1-2|13|few
CASRQGAGDGYTF
TGTGCCAGCAGACAGGGGGCAGGGGATGGCTACACCTTC
>TRBV19|TRBD2|TRBJ2-4|18|-
CASALGLAGDLAKNIQYF
TGTGCCAGTGCCCTGGGACTAGCGGGAGACCTAGCCAAAAACATTCAGTACTTC
>TRBV11-1|-|TRBJ2-1|14|-
CASSFEQGYNEQFF
TGTGCCAGCAGCTTCGAACAGGGCTACAATGAGCAGTTCTTC
>TRBV5-1|TRBD1|TRBJ2-7|18|-
CASSSWTGGAPRPYEQYF
TGCGCCAGCAGCTCCTGGACAGGGGGGGCTCCCCGACCCTACGAGCAGTACTTC
>TRBV6-6|-|TRBJ2-5|14|once
CASSGRRGQETQYF
TGTGCCAGCAGTGGTCGCAGGGGCCAAGAGACCCAGTACTTC
>TRBV29-1|-|TRBJ1-1|14|few
CSVAGIWGGAEAFF
TGCAGCGTCGCTGGTATTTGGGGCGGGGCTGAAGCTTTCTTT
>TRBV5-1|-|TRBJ2-7|12|-
CASSLERYEQYF
TGCGCCAGCAGCTTGGAGCGTTACGAGCAGTACTTC
>TRBV19|TRBD1|TRBJ1-5|15|-
CASSSSDRVAQPQHF
TGTGCCAGTAGTTCCTCGGACAGGGTGGCTCAGCCCCAGCATTTT